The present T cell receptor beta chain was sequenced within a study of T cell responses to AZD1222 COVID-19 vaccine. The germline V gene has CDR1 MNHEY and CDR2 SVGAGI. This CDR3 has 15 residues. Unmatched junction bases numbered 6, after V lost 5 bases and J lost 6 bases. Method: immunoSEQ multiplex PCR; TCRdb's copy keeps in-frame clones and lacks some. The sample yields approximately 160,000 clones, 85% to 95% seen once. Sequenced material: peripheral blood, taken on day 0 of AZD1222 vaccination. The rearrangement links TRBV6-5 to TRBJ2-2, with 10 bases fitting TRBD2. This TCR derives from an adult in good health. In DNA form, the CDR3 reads TGTGCCAGCAGTCCCCCCGGGACTAGCGCCGGGGAGCTGTTTTTT. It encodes CASSPPGTSAGELFF.